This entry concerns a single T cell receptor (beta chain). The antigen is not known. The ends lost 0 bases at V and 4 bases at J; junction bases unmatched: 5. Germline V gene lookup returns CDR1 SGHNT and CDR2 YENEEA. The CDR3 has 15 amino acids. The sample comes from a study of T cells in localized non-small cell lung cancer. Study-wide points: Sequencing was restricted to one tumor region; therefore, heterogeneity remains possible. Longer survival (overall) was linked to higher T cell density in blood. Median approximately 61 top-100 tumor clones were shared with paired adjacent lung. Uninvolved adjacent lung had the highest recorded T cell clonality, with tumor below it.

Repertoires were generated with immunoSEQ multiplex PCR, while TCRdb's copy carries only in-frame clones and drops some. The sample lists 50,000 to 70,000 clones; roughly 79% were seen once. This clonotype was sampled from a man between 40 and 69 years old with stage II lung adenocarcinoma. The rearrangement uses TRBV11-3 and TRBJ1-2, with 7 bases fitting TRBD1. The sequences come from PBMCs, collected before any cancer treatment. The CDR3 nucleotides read TGTGCCAGCAGCTTAGAGATAACAGGGGCCTATGGCTACACCTTC. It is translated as CASSLEITGAYGYTF.